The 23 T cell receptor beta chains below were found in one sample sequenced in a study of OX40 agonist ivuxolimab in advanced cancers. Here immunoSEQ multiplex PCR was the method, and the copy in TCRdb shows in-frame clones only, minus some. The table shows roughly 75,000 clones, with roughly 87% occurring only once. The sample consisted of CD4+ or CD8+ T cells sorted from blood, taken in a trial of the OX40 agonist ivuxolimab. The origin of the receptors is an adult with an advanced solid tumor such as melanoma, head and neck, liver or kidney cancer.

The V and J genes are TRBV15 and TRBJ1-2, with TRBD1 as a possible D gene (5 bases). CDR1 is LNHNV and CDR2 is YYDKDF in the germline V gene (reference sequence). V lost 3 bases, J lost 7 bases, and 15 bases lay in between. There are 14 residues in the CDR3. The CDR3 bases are TGTGCCACCAGCAGGGGGCAGGGCTTGTCTGGCTACACCTTC. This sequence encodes CATSRGQGLSGYTF.

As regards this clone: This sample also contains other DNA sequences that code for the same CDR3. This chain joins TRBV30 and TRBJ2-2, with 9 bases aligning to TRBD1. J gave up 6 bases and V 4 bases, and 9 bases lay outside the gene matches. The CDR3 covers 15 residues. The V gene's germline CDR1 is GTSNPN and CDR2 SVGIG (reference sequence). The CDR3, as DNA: TGTGCCTGGACCGAGACAGGGGGTCGGTCCGGGGAGCTGTTTTTT. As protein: CAWTETGGRSGELFF.

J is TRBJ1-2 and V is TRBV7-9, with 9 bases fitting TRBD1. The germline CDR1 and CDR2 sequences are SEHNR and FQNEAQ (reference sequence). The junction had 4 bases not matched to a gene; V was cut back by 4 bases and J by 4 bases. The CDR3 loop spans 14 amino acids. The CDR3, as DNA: TGTGCCAGCAGCTCCAACAGGGGGCTCTATGGCTACACCTTC. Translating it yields CASSSNRGLYGYTF.

CDR3 DNA sequence: TGTGCCAGTAGTGTTCACAGGGGTTCCGGGGAGCTGTTTTTT. This sequence encodes CASSVHRGSGELFF. The rearrangement joins TRBV19 to TRBJ2-2, with 7 bases lining up with TRBD1. V trimming: 5 bases; J trimming: 6 bases; junction bases outside the gene matches: 6. This CDR3 region has 14 residues. The germline V gene encodes CDR1 LNHDA and CDR2 SQIVND (reference sequence).

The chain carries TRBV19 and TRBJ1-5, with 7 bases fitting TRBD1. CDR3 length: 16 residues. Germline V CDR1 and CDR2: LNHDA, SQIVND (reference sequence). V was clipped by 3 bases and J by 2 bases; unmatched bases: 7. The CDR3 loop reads CASSITGVVGNQPQHF. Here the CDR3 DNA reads TGTGCCAGTAGTATTACAGGGGTCGTGGGCAATCAGCCCCAGCATTTT.

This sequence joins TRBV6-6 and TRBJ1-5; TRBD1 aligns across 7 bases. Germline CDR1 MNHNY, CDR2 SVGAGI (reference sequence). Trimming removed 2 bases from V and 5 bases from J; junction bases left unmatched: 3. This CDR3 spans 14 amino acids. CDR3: CASSYDRDDQPQHF. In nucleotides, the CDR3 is TGTGCCAGCAGTTACGACAGGGATGATCAGCCCCAGCATTTT.

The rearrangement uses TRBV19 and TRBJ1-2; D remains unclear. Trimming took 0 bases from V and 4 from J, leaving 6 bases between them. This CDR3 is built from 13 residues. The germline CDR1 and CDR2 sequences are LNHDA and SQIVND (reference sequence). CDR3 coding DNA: TGTGCCAGTAGTATAGAAGGTCTCTATGGCTACACCTTC. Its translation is CASSIEGLYGYTF.

Written as DNA, the CDR3 is TGTGCCAGTAGTCAACTGGCAGGGAGAGGTGAGCAGTTCTTC. Encoded protein: CASSQLAGRGEQFF. The J gene is TRBJ2-1, the V gene TRBV19; D may correspond to TRBD1 or TRBD2 (5 bases each). This CDR3 contains 14 residues. With 5 bases removed from V and 9 bases from J, the gap between germline ends came to 17 bases. Germline V lookup: CDR1 LNHDA, CDR2 SQIVND (reference sequence). The entire variable domain, with the rest obtained from reference TRBV19 and TRBJ2-1, is as follows: DGGITQSPKYLFRKEGQNVTLSCEQNLNHDAMYWYRQDPGQGLRLIYYSQIVNDFQKGDIAEGYSVSREKKESFPLTVTSAQKNPTAFYLCASSQLAGRGEQFFGPGTRLTVL.

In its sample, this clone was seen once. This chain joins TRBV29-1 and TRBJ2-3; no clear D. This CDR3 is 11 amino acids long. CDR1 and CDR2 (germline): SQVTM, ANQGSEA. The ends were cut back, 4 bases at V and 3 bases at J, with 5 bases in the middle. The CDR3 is CSVGVTDTQYF. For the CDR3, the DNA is TGCAGCGTTGGGGTTACAGATACGCAGTATTTT.

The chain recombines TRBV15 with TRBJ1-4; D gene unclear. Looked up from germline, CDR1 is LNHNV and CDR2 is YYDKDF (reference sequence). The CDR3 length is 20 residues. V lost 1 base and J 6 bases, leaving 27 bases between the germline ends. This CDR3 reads CATSRAPLSAGFVSDEKLFF. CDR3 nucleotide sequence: TGTGCCACCAGCAGAGCGCCGTTGAGCGCCGGGTTCGTTAGTGATGAAAAACTGTTTTTT.

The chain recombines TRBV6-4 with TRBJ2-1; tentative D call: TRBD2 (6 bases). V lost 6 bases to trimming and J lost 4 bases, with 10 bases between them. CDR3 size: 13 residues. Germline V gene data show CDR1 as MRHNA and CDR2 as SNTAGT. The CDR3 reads CASSKDYYNEQFF. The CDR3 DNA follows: TGTGCCAGCAGCAAGGACTATTACAATGAGCAGTTCTTC.

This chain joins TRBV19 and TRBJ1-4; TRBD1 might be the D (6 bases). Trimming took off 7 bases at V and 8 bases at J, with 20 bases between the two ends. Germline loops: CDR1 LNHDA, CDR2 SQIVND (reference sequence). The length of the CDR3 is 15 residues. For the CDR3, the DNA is TGTGCCAGTACCGTACGGGGGGGCGGGAGAGAAAAACTGTTTTTT. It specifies CASTVRGGGREKLFF.

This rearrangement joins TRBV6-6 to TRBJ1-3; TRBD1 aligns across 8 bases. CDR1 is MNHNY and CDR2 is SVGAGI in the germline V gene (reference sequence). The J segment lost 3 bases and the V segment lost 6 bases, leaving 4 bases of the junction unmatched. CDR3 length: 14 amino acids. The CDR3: CASSNRGSGNTIYF. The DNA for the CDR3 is TGTGCCAGCAGCAACAGGGGGAGTGGAAACACCATATATTTT.

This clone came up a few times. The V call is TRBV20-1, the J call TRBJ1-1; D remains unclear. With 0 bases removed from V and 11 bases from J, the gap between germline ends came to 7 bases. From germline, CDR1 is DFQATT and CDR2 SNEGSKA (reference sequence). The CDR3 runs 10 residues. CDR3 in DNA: TGCAGTGCTAGAGAGGAGAGGGCTTTCTTT. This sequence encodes CSAREERAFF.

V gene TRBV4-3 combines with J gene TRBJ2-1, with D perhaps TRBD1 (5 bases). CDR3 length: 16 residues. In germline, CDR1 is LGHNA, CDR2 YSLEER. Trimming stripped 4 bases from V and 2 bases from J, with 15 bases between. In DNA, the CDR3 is TGCGCCAGCAGCCTTAGTGACAGCGCTACCTACAATGAGCAGTTCTTC. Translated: CASSLSDSATYNEQFF.

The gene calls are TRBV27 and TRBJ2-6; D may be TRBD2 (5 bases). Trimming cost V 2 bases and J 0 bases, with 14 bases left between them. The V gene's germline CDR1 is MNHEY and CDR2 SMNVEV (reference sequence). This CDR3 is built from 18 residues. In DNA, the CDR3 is TGTGCCAGCAGTTTACGGGGTAGAAGAGCCTCTGGGGCCAACGTCCTGACTTTC. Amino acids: CASSLRGRRASGANVLTF.

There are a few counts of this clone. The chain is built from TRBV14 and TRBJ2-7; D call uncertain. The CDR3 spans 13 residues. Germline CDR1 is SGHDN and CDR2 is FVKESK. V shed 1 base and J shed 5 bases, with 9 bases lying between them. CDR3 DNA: TGTGCCAGCAGCCAAGTTGCATCCCACGAGCAGTACTTC. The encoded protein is CASSQVASHEQYF.

DNA of the CDR3: TGTGCCAGCAGCGTCCAGGGAGGCAATCAGCCCCAGCATTTT. Its translation is CASSVQGGNQPQHF. The chain is built from TRBV9 and TRBJ1-5; weak D call: TRBD1 (5 bases). There are 14 residues in the CDR3. Trimming removed 2 bases from V and 2 bases from J, with 8 bases in between. The germline V gene has CDR1 SGDLS and CDR2 YYNGEE.

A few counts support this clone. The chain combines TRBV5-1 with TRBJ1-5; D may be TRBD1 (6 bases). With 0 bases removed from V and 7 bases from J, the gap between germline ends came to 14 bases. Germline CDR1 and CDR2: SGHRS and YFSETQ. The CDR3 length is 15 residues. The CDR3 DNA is TGCGCCAGCAGCTTGGAATCAGGGGATGGGCAGCCCCAGCATTTT. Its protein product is CASSLESGDGQPQHF.

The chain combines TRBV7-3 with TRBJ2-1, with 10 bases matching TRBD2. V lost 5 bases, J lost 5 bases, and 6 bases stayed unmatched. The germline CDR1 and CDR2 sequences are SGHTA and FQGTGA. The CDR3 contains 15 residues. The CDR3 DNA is TGTGCCAGCAGCGTCCGACTAGCGGGCCACAATGAGCAGTTCTTC. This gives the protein CASSVRLAGHNEQFF.

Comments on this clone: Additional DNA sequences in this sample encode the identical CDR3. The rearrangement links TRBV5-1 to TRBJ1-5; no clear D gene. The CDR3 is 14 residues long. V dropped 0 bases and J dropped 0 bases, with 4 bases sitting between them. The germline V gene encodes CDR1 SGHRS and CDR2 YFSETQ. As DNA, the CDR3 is TGCGCCAGCAGCTTGGGAGCTAGCAATCAGCCCCAGCATTTT. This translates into CASSLGASNQPQHF. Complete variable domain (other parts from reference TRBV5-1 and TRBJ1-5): KAGVTQTPRYLIKTRGQQVTLSCSPISGHRSVSWYQQTPGQGLQFLFEYFSETQRNKGNFPGRFSGRQFSNSRSEMNVSTLELGDSALYLCASSLGASNQPQHFGDGTRLSIL.

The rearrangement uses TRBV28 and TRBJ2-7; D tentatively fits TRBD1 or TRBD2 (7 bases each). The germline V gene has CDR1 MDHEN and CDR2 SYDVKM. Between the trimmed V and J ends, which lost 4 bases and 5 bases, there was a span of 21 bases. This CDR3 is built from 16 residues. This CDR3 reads CASSYPRGQGGDEQYF. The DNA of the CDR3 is TGTGCCAGCAGTTACCCACGGGGGCAGGGGGGGGACGAGCAGTACTTC.

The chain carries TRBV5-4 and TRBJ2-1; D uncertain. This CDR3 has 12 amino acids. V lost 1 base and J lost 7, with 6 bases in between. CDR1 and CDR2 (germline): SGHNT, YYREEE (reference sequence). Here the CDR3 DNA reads TGTGCCAGCAGCTTGACAGTGAATGAGCAGTTCTTC. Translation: CASSLTVNEQFF.